This passage covers 11 T cell receptor beta chains from one sample sequenced in a study of regulatory T cells in long-lasting Graves disease. Time point here: persistent/refractory GD, antithyroid drugs over 5 years with positive TRAb. PBMC-derived RNA was used for the TCR library. To make TCR beta libraries, researchers used iRepertoire HTBI primers and Arm-PCR of CDR3 regions. Via MiXCR, TCRdb re-called the multiplex PCR reads, giving one row per CDR3 protein. The data show 300,000 to 400,000 distinct CDR3 sequences, with 20% seen just once and 29% held by the top ten. The sequenced sample was peripheral blood mononuclear cells (PBMCs), obtained when the disease was refractory, from a patient treated with antithyroid drugs. Source of these receptors: a female donor with Graves disease.

This clonotype showed up many times. The chain uses TRBV5-1 and TRBJ1-1; a possible D gene is TRBD1 (5 bases). The CDR3 runs to 14 residues. Trimming cost V 3 bases and J 3 bases, with 12 bases left between them. The germline gives CDR1 SGHRS, CDR2 YFSETQ. CDR3 amino acids: CASSWGHGYTEAFF. DNA for the CDR3: TGCGCCAGCAGCTGGGGCCACGGTTACACTGAAGCTTTCTTT. Using reference TRBV5-1 and TRBJ1-1 for the parts outside the CDR3, the full variable domain is KAGVTQTPRYLIKTRGQQVTLSCSPISGHRSVSWYQQTPGQGLQFLFEYFSETQRNKGNFPGRFSGRQFSNSRSEMNVSTLELGDSALYLCASSWGHGYTEAFFGQGTRLTVV.

The sample holds a few counts of this clonotype. The rearrangement uses TRBV7-9 and TRBJ1-5, with 7 nucleotides matching TRBD1. Germline V gives CDR1 SEHNR, CDR2 FQNEAQ (reference sequence). The J segment lost 5 bases and the V segment lost 4 bases, leaving 14 bases of the junction unmatched. This CDR3 is 17 amino acids long. The CDR3 DNA follows: TGTGCCAGCAGCTCGGAACTCGAGGACAGGCGGCATCAGCCCCAGCATTTT. It is translated as CASSSELEDRRHQPQHF.

This clonotype appeared a few times. Here the CDR3 reads CASSKIGGEPQHF. CDR3 nucleotides: TGTGCCAGCAGCAAAATAGGAGGTGAGCCCCAGCATTTT. V and J are TRBV7-2 and TRBJ1-5; no clear D gene. Deletions cut 5 bases from V and 8 bases from J, with 13 bases between. The CDR3 has 13 residues. Germline V gives CDR1 SGHTA, CDR2 FQGNSA.

This clonotype was observed a single time. The rearrangement uses TRBV6-9 and TRBJ1-1, with 7 bases lining up with TRBD1. Germline lookup yields CDR1 MNHGY and CDR2 SVAAGI. The CDR3 has 15 amino acids. Trimming removed 3 bases from V and 0 bases from J; junction bases left unmatched: 4. This CDR3 is CASSYMTGLNTEAFF. As DNA, the CDR3 is TGTGCCAGCAGTTACATGACAGGGTTGAACACTGAAGCTTTCTTT.

The genes are TRBV3-1 and TRBJ1-5; D unclear. V was clipped by 3 bases and J by 4 bases, with 10 bases between them. The germline CDR1 and CDR2 sequences are LGHDT and YNNKEL (reference sequence). The length of the CDR3 is 14 residues. CDR3 sequence reads: CASSHPGPNQPQHF. The CDR3 bases are TGTGCCAGCAGCCACCCGGGTCCTAATCAGCCCCAGCATTTT.

This clonotype was recorded many times. This rearrangement joins TRBV27 to TRBJ2-7, with D tentatively TRBD2 (5 bases). V dropped 9 bases and J dropped 1 base, with 19 bases sitting between them. CDR1 is MNHEY and CDR2 is SMNVEV in the germline V gene (reference sequence). The CDR3 consists of 15 residues. CDR3 loop: CASTTRPGSSYEQYF. The CDR3 DNA follows: TGTGCCAGTACCACCCGACCGGGATCGTCCTACGAGCAGTACTTC.

This clonotype was seen more than once but under ten times. This rearrangement joins TRBV11-3 to TRBJ2-2; D not certain. Germline V gives CDR1 SGHNT, CDR2 YENEEA. The CDR3 covers 13 residues. V dropped 5 bases and J dropped 3 bases, with 7 bases sitting between them. The CDR3 DNA follows: TGTGCCAGCAGCCGAACTTACACCGGGGAGCTGTTTTTT. It encodes CASSRTYTGELFF.

The chain recombines TRBV25-1 with TRBJ1-1; 7 bases line up with TRBD1. The V gene's germline CDR1 is MGHDK and CDR2 SYGVNS. The junction had 10 bases not matched to a gene; V was cut back by 4 bases and J by 5 bases. The CDR3 runs 15 residues. The CDR3: CASSGHRGGTTEAFF. For the CDR3, the DNA is TGTGCCAGCAGTGGCCACAGGGGCGGGACGACTGAAGCTTTCTTT.

This clonotype was detected ten times or more. The V gene is TRBV28, the J gene TRBJ1-2, with a tentative D call TRBD1 (5 bases). The germline V gene encodes CDR1 MDHEN and CDR2 SYDVKM. V gave up 3 bases and J gave up 3 bases, with 14 bases separating them. The CDR3 spans 15 residues. The CDR3 spells CASSLRGLAHYGYTF. The CDR3 DNA sequence: TGTGCCAGCAGTTTGAGGGGACTTGCCCACTATGGCTACACCTTC.

The chain recombines TRBV18 with TRBJ2-7, with D perhaps matching TRBD1 or TRBD2 (5 bases each). Looked up from germline, CDR1 is KGHSH and CDR2 is LQKENI. The CDR3 has 14 residues. Trimming pared 1 base from V and 4 bases from J, leaving 11 bases between. The CDR3 DNA reads as TGTGCCAGCTCACCACGTGTAGGGGAGTACGAGCAGTACTTC. Translation: CASSPRVGEYEQYF.

In its sample, this clonotype was seen a few times. The V gene is TRBV27, the J gene TRBJ1-1; weak D call: TRBD1 (6 bases). V gave up 3 bases and J gave up 5 bases, with 16 bases separating them. CDR1 is MNHEY, CDR2 SMNVEV, per germline (reference sequence). The CDR3 is 15 residues long. The CDR3 loop is CASSLNPGAGTEAFF. CDR3 sequence (DNA): TGTGCCAGCAGTTTGAATCCAGGGGCCGGAACTGAAGCTTTCTTT.